These 27 T cell receptor beta chains were all obtained from the same sample, sequenced in a study of beta chain features in type 1 diabetes. Expressed TCRB transcripts were sequenced because the isolated RNA had all been reverse transcribed beforehand. TCRdb's copy holds only in-frame clones and misses some; the assay was immunoSEQ multiplex PCR. The sample has tens of thousands of clones; almost 70% are singletons. The sample taken for sequencing was Tregs from blood. These receptors originate from a woman between 35 and 50 years old in good health.

CDR3 nucleotides: TGTGCCAGCAGGGGGACTAGCGGGGGAGGTGAGCAGTTCTTC. Translating it yields CASRGTSGGGEQFF. The V call is TRBV11-2, the J call TRBJ2-1; 14 nucleotides line up with TRBD2. The germline CDR1 and CDR2 sequences are SGHAT and FQNNGV. The trim removed 6 bases at V and 9 bases at J, leaving 4 bases unmatched. This CDR3 comprises 14 residues.

The chain is built from TRBV2 and TRBJ1-4, with 7 bases aligning to TRBD1. The trim removed 3 bases at V and 4 bases at J, leaving 8 bases unmatched. Per the germline V gene, CDR1 is SNHLY and CDR2 is FYNNEI. The CDR3 has 16 residues. The CDR3 DNA is TGTGCCAGCAGTGAGCCCGGGGGACAGATTAATGAAAAACTGTTTTTT. Amino acid sequence: CASSEPGGQINEKLFF.

The chain has TRBV9 and TRBJ2-3, with 10 bases aligning to TRBD2. Germline V CDR1 and CDR2: SGDLS, YYNGEE. The CDR3 has 19 amino acids. V lost 4 bases, J lost 5 bases, and 19 bases stayed unmatched. In DNA, the CDR3 is TGTGCCAGCAGCACCCGAACTAGCGGGGCAGGGGAATACGTAGATACGCAGTATTTT. It is translated as CASSTRTSGAGEYVDTQYF.

The V call is TRBV5-1, the J call TRBJ2-5; 9 positions match TRBD1. Unmatched junction bases numbered 6, after V lost 4 bases and J lost 5 bases. This CDR3 is 14 amino acids long. The germline CDR1 and CDR2 sequences are SGHRS and YFSETQ. Written as DNA, the CDR3 is TGCGCCAGCAGCGCCACAGGGGGCCTTGAGACCCAGTACTTC. It is translated as CASSATGGLETQYF.

The table lists this clone with a count of one. The CDR3 region is CASSFLPGQGETYGYTF. The CDR3 region has the DNA TGCGCCAGCAGCTTCTTGCCCGGCCAGGGGGAGACCTATGGCTACACCTTC. The chain recombines TRBV5-1 with TRBJ1-2; 7 bases map to TRBD1. V lost 2 bases and J lost 4; bases outside the gene matches: 14. There are 17 residues in the CDR3. Germline V gives CDR1 SGHRS, CDR2 YFSETQ.

V usage is TRBV5-1 and J usage is TRBJ2-4; the D gene is possibly TRBD1 (5 bases). There are 14 residues in the CDR3. With 0 bases removed from V and 5 bases from J, the gap between germline ends came to 9 bases. Germline V gives CDR1 SGHRS, CDR2 YFSETQ. In DNA form, the CDR3 reads TGCGCCAGCAGCTTGGGACAGAGAGAAAACATTCAGTACTTC. Translating it yields CASSLGQRENIQYF.

In its sample, this clone was seen once. The chain uses TRBV5-4 and TRBJ2-6; tentatively, D is TRBD1 (6 bases). Trimming shortened V by 5 bases and J by 4 bases, and 13 bases separated the two germline ends. There are 15 residues in the CDR3. Germline assignment: CDR1 SGHNT and CDR2 YYREEE (reference sequence). The CDR3 loop is CASSKQGPGANVLTF. CDR3 in DNA: TGTGCCAGCAGTAAACAGGGACCCGGGGCCAACGTCCTGACTTTC.

The J gene is TRBJ2-7, the V gene TRBV7-2; possibly TRBD1 for D (6 bases). Germline CDR1 is SGHTA and CDR2 is FQGNSA. CDR3 length equals 14 residues. V shed 3 bases and J shed 2 bases, with 11 bases lying between them. The CDR3: CASSFGRGPYEQYF. CDR3 coding DNA: TGTGCCAGCAGCTTTGGCAGGGGACCCTACGAGCAGTACTTC. The variable domain in full, completed from reference TRBV7-2 and TRBJ2-7, reads GAGVSQSPSNKVTEKGKDVELRCDPISGHTALYWYRQSLGQGLEFLIYFQGNSAPDKSGLPSDRFSAERTGGSVSTLTIQRTQQEDSAVYLCASSFGRGPYEQYFGPGTRLTVT.

The rearrangement links TRBV18 to TRBJ2-1, with unresolved D. Trimming removed 6 bases at V and 7 bases at J, with 16 bases between. The CDR3 is made up of 14 amino acids. The germline V gene encodes CDR1 KGHSH and CDR2 LQKENI. CDR3 in amino acids: CASSLVDLENEQFF. CDR3 coding DNA: TGTGCCAGCTCCCTCGTGGATTTGGAGAATGAGCAGTTCTTC.

In DNA form, the CDR3 reads TGTGCCAGCAGATCTCCGAACACCGGGGAGCTGTTTTTT. Protein sequence: CASRSPNTGELFF. The chain is built from TRBV6-6 and TRBJ2-2, with D uncertain. CDR1 is MNHNY, CDR2 SVGAGI, per germline (reference sequence). V gave up 6 bases and J gave up 0 bases, with 5 bases separating them. The CDR3 is 13 residues long.

This chain joins TRBV10-3 and TRBJ2-2; the match to TRBD1 covers 8 bases. The CDR3 covers 14 residues. Germline CDR1 and CDR2: ENHRY and SYGVKD. V gave up 5 bases and J gave up 4 bases; unmatched junction bases: 3. CDR3 nucleotides: TGTGCCATCAGTTTGACAGGGGCCACCGGGGAGCTGTTTTTT. Translation: CAISLTGATGELFF.

The V call is TRBV7-9, the J call TRBJ2-1; maybe TRBD1 (6 bases). V dropped 5 bases and J dropped 12 bases, with 11 bases sitting between them. The CDR3 totals 11 residues. Germline CDR1 is SEHNR and CDR2 is FQNEAQ (reference sequence). CDR3 loop: CASSPGVLQFF. The CDR3 DNA reads as TGTGCCAGCAGCCCAGGGGTTCTGCAGTTCTTC.

This clone is a singleton in its sample. The CDR3 DNA is TGCGCCAGCAGCCACAGGGGACTAGCGGGGGTCCCAGGAGGCGAGCAGTACTTC. Amino acid sequence: CASSHRGLAGVPGGEQYF. This chain uses TRBV4-1 with TRBJ2-7; TRBD2 matches 14 bases. The CDR3 runs to 18 residues. CDR1 is MGHRA, CDR2 YSYEKL, per germline. The V and J ends lost 3 bases and 6 bases, in that order; junction bases with no gene match: 13.

V is TRBV7-9 and J is TRBJ1-6, with D maybe TRBD1 (5 bases). This CDR3 contains 11 residues. Germline lookup yields CDR1 SEHNR and CDR2 FQNEAQ (reference sequence). The germline V and J ends were trimmed by 0 bases and 14 bases, with 5 bases remaining between them. The CDR3 bases are TGTGCCAGCAGCTTAGCAGGGGCCCTCCACTTT. The encoded protein is CASSLAGALHF.

The J gene is TRBJ1-1, the V gene TRBV7-9; maybe TRBD1 (5 bases). Germline assignment: CDR1 SEHNR and CDR2 FQNEAQ (reference sequence). The CDR3 contains 14 residues. V lost 5 bases and J lost 6, with 16 bases in between. CDR3: CASSLQGPSAEAFF. The CDR3 DNA sequence: TGTGCCAGCAGCCTTCAGGGTCCCTCGGCTGAAGCTTTCTTT.

This clone was counted once. The J gene is TRBJ2-1, the V gene TRBV6-1; 7 bases are shared with TRBD1. The germline gives CDR1 MNHNS, CDR2 SASEGT. This CDR3 contains 13 residues. Trimming cost V 6 bases and J 9 bases; bases outside gene matches: 8. Here the CDR3 reads CASRILTGFEQFF. CDR3 coding DNA: TGTGCCAGCAGGATACTGACAGGGTTTGAGCAGTTCTTC.

There are a few counts of this clone. The chain couples TRBV7-9 to TRBJ1-1; D is perhaps TRBD1 (6 bases). Trimming left V 5 bases short and J 5 bases short, with 15 bases between. The length of the CDR3 is 14 residues. Germline V gives CDR1 SEHNR, CDR2 FQNEAQ (reference sequence). CDR3 sequence: CASSTGQLGTEAFF. The CDR3 coding sequence is TGTGCCAGCAGCACCGGACAGCTAGGGACTGAAGCTTTCTTT.

This clone was counted once. The chain uses TRBV5-1 and TRBJ2-7; tentatively, D is TRBD1 (5 bases). Germline V gene sequence: CDR1 SGHRS, CDR2 YFSETQ. The germline V and J ends were trimmed by 1 base and 5 bases, with 10 bases remaining between them. The CDR3 totals 13 residues. The CDR3 nucleotides read TGCGCCAGCAGCTTGAGCAGGGCCAACGAGCAGTACTTC. This gives the protein CASSLSRANEQYF.

The chain has TRBV7-2 and TRBJ2-5; no clear D. The germline V gene encodes CDR1 SGHTA and CDR2 FQGNSA. Trimming stripped 0 bases from V and 1 base from J, with 6 bases between. The length of the CDR3 is 14 residues. The CDR3 region is CASSLASLQETQYF. CDR3 nucleotides: TGTGCCAGCAGCTTAGCTAGCCTCCAAGAGACCCAGTACTTC. The variable domain in full, completed from reference TRBV7-2 and TRBJ2-5, reads GAGVSQSPSNKVTEKGKDVELRCDPISGHTALYWYRQSLGQGLEFLIYFQGNSAPDKSGLPSDRFSAERTGGSVSTLTIQRTQQEDSAVYLCASSLASLQETQYFGPGTRLLVL.

This clone was found a few times. The CDR3 DNA is TGTGCCAGTAGGACAGGGGGCGGAATCAACTATGGCTACACCTTC. This codes for CASRTGGGINYGYTF. This rearrangement joins TRBV19 to TRBJ1-2, with 10 positions matching TRBD1. The J segment lost 2 bases and the V segment lost 6 bases, leaving 6 bases of the junction unmatched. CDR3 length: 15 residues. Germline loops: CDR1 LNHDA, CDR2 SQIVND (reference sequence).

This clone occurred a few times. The chain has TRBV29-1 and TRBJ2-3; 9 bases agree with TRBD1. V lost 7 bases to trimming and J lost 1 base; unmatched junction nucleotides: 3. CDR1 is SQVTM and CDR2 is ANQGSEA in the germline V gene. This CDR3 is built from 13 residues. The CDR3 DNA follows: TGCAGCGACCGACAGGGGGGCACAGATACGCAGTATTTT. Translated, it gives CSDRQGGTDTQYF.

The chain uses TRBV6-6 and TRBJ1-6; TRBD1 aligns across 9 bases. Germline lookup yields CDR1 MNHNY and CDR2 SVGAGI (reference sequence). V dropped 5 bases and J dropped 11; count of bases not matched to a gene: 4. This CDR3 is built from 13 residues. CDR3 sequence: CASSGQGYPPLHF. The CDR3 nucleotides read TGTGCCAGCAGTGGACAGGGGTATCCACCCCTCCACTTT.

The chain joins TRBV19 to TRBJ1-6; 9 positions agree with TRBD1. The CDR3 loop spans 19 amino acids. Germline-derived CDR1 and CDR2 are LNHDA and SQIVND (reference sequence). Trimming removed 3 bases from V and 10 bases from J; junction bases left unmatched: 19. The CDR3 sequence is CASSITPPTGTGIYSPLHF. The CDR3 DNA reads TGTGCCAGTAGTATCACGCCCCCGACCGGGACAGGGATTTACTCACCCCTCCACTTT.

V and J are TRBV7-8 and TRBJ2-5; 8 bases map to TRBD2. This CDR3 spans 16 amino acids. CDR1 and CDR2 from the germline V gene are SGHVS and FQNEAQ. The V segment lost 5 bases and the J segment 0 bases; nucleotides outside the gene matches: 8. DNA for the CDR3: TGTGCCAGCAGCCCCTCCGGGGGGGTGTACCAAGAGACCCAGTACTTC. It translates to CASSPSGGVYQETQYF.

The CDR3 sequence: CASSLAGSRNTIYF. The DNA for the CDR3 is TGTGCCAGCAGCTTGGCCGGGAGCAGAAACACCATATATTTT. This chain uses TRBV5-4 with TRBJ1-3; no clear D. Germline V lookup: CDR1 SGHNT, CDR2 YYREEE (reference sequence). The CDR3 loop spans 14 amino acids. Between the trimmed V and J ends, which lost 0 bases and 5 bases, there was a span of 9 bases.

This clone was picked up a small number of times. The rearrangement joins TRBV6-6 to TRBJ2-7; the match to TRBD2 covers 8 bases. Germline V gives CDR1 MNHNY, CDR2 SVGAGI (reference sequence). The CDR3 sequence is 15 residues long. With V trimmed by 7 bases and J by 3 bases, 11 bases remained unmatched. The CDR3 DNA sequence: TGTGCCAGCACCGACCCCCGGGGGGGACGCTACGAGCAGTACTTC. Translating it yields CASTDPRGGRYEQYF.

The rearrangement links TRBV2 to TRBJ2-3; D gene uncertain. V was shortened by 9 bases and J by 2 bases, with 12 bases between the two germline ends. Germline V gives CDR1 SNHLY, CDR2 FYNNEI. This CDR3 is 13 amino acids long. The CDR3, as DNA: TGTGCCAGTTGGGCCCCGCTCACAGATACGCAGTATTTT. Encoded protein: CASWAPLTDTQYF.